Listed here are 20 T cell receptor beta chains from one sample, sequenced in a study of blood T cell repertoires in COVID-19. Here immunoSEQ multiplex PCR was the method, and the copy in TCRdb shows in-frame clones only, minus some. Found here are 90,000 to 100,000 clones, 75% to 90% of them singletons; the top ten hold 1.5% to 2%. The sample comprised peripheral blood. Receptors originate from an elderly man with acute or convalescent COVID-19.

A single count supports this clone. The chain couples TRBV11-3 to TRBJ2-2; D may be TRBD1 (5 bases). CDR1 is SGHNT, CDR2 YENEEA, per germline. The V end was cut by 0 bases, the J end by 3 bases, with 14 bases between. The CDR3 runs 17 residues. CDR3 in amino acids: CASSLDVEGAHTGELFF. Written as DNA, the CDR3 is TGTGCCAGCAGCTTAGATGTGGAAGGGGCGCACACCGGGGAGCTGTTTTTT.

For the CDR3, the DNA is TGCAGCGTTGTAGGGGAAGAAAAACTGTTTTTT. It codes for CSVVGEEKLFF. J is TRBJ1-4 and V is TRBV29-1; TRBD1 is a possible D gene (5 bases). CDR1 and CDR2 from the germline V gene are SQVTM and ANQGSEA. Between the trimmed V and J ends, which lost 4 bases and 8 bases, there was a span of 8 bases. This CDR3 region has 11 residues.

V usage is TRBV5-1 and J usage is TRBJ2-1; TRBD2 matches 7 bases. Germline-derived CDR1 and CDR2 are SGHRS and YFSETQ. This CDR3 spans 15 amino acids. Trimming removed 1 base from V and 8 bases from J; junction bases left unmatched: 9. The CDR3 DNA follows: TGCGCCAGCAGCTTGAACAGCGGGAAGTCGTATGAGCAGTTCTTC. This sequence encodes CASSLNSGKSYEQFF.

This chain links TRBV11-2 with TRBJ2-5, with unresolved D. This CDR3 contains 14 residues. Looked up from germline, CDR1 is SGHAT and CDR2 is FQNNGV. The V end lost 0 bases, the J end lost 4 bases, and 9 bases lay between the germline ends. The CDR3 region has the DNA TGTGCCAGCAGCTTAGATCGGTGGGCAGAGACCCAGTACTTC. Encoded protein: CASSLDRWAETQYF.

CDR3 amino acids: CATNEGWDRTSDTQYF. CDR3 nucleotides: TGTGCCACTAATGAAGGCTGGGACAGGACCTCCGATACGCAGTATTTT. This chain joins TRBV10-3 and TRBJ2-3; 8 nucleotides line up with TRBD1. V trimming: 10 bases; J trimming: 6 bases; junction bases outside the gene matches: 18. Germline V CDR1 and CDR2: ENHRY, SYGVKD. The CDR3 has 16 residues.

This chain links TRBV10-3 with TRBJ2-7; D unclear. The CDR3 sequence is 12 residues long. The germline V and J ends were trimmed by 0 bases and 6 bases, with 6 bases remaining between them. CDR1 and CDR2 (germline): ENHRY, SYGVKD. CDR3 sequence: CAISESFREQYF. CDR3 coding DNA: TGTGCCATCAGTGAGTCGTTCCGCGAGCAGTACTTC.

The J gene is TRBJ2-1, the V gene TRBV28; 16 positions agree with TRBD2. The V gene end was trimmed by 1 base and the J gene end by 16 bases; junction bases not matched to a gene: 10. The CDR3 contains 16 residues. The germline V gene has CDR1 MDHEN and CDR2 SYDVKM. The CDR3 nucleotides read TGTGCCAGCAGTTTATCCCAGGGACTAGCGGGAGGGCCTCAATTCTTC. Protein product: CASSLSQGLAGGPQFF.

This rearrangement joins TRBV7-9 to TRBJ2-7; possibly TRBD1 for D (6 bases). The CDR3 totals 14 residues. Germline lookup yields CDR1 SEHNR and CDR2 FQNEAQ (reference sequence). Trimming left V 5 bases short and J 4 bases short, with 15 bases between. CDR3 residues: CASSTSTGLYEQYF. CDR3 in DNA: TGTGCCAGCAGCACTAGTACAGGGCTATACGAGCAGTACTTC. The complete variable domain, with remaining parts taken from reference TRBV7-9 and TRBJ2-7, reads DTGVSQNPRHKITKRGQNVTFRCDPISEHNRLYWYRQTLGQGPEFLTYFQNEAQLEKSRLLSDRFSAERPKGSFSTLEIQRTEQGDSAMYLCASSTSTGLYEQYFGPGTRLTVT.

In the case of this clone: This CDR3 is also generated by other DNA sequences in the sample. This chain connects TRBV5-1 to TRBJ1-1; D gene ambiguous. Germline V lookup: CDR1 SGHRS, CDR2 YFSETQ. Trimming pared 0 bases from V and 1 base from J, leaving 7 bases between. CDR3 length: 14 residues. CDR3 sequence (DNA): TGCGCCAGCAGCTTGGATGGCAGGAACACTGAAGCTTTCTTT. As protein: CASSLDGRNTEAFF.

The chain employs TRBV19 and TRBJ1-5; D call uncertain. Deletions cut 5 bases from V and 2 bases from J, with 13 bases between. Germline CDR1 and CDR2: LNHDA and SQIVND (reference sequence). This CDR3 comprises 15 residues. The CDR3 loop reads CASSQVHIGNQPQHF. In DNA, the CDR3 is TGTGCCAGTAGTCAGGTACATATCGGCAATCAGCCCCAGCATTTT.

The V gene is TRBV7-2, the J gene TRBJ2-1; TRBD2 aligns across 10 bases. Germline V gene sequence: CDR1 SGHTA, CDR2 FQGNSA. The V gene end was trimmed by 4 bases and the J gene end by 7 bases; junction bases not matched to a gene: 13. This CDR3 is 17 amino acids long. CDR3 loop: CASSSDPPGTSENEQFF. DNA of the CDR3: TGTGCCAGCAGCTCTGATCCTCCCGGGACTAGCGAGAATGAGCAGTTCTTC.

This chain links TRBV2 with TRBJ2-7; 10 bases fit TRBD2. CDR1 SNHLY and CDR2 FYNNEI come from the germline V gene. The CDR3 has 14 amino acids. This CDR3 is CACKREGPSMEQYF. As DNA, the CDR3 is TGTGCGTGTAAGCGGGAGGGACCTTCGATGGAGCAGTACTTC.

CDR3 protein: CASSRDSRYNEQFF. The CDR3 bases are TGTGCCAGCAGTCGGGACTCGCGATACAATGAGCAGTTCTTC. The rearrangement links TRBV6-5 to TRBJ2-1; maybe TRBD2 (6 bases). V was clipped by 5 bases and J by 4 bases, with 12 bases between them. From germline, CDR1 is MNHEY and CDR2 SVGAGI. The CDR3 contains 14 residues.

The V gene is TRBV6-4, the J gene TRBJ1-2, with D perhaps matching TRBD1 (6 bases). The CDR3 runs 14 residues. CDR1 is MRHNA, CDR2 SNTAGT, per germline. V lost 3 bases and J lost 4, with 12 bases in between. CDR3 region: CASSESGAGYGYTF. The CDR3 region has the DNA TGTGCCAGCAGTGAGTCAGGGGCGGGCTATGGCTACACCTTC.

V and J are TRBV6-6 and TRBJ2-7; maybe TRBD1 (5 bases). Trimming stripped 6 bases from V and 4 bases from J, with 13 bases between. Germline values: CDR1 MNHNY, CDR2 SVGAGI (reference sequence). The length of the CDR3 is 13 residues. The DNA for the CDR3 is TGTGCCAGCAGGGACACCACTGGATACGAGCAGTACTTC. This gives the protein CASRDTTGYEQYF.

This clone showed up just a few times. The V call is TRBV7-9, the J call TRBJ1-2, with 8 nucleotides matching TRBD1. The germline CDR1 and CDR2 sequences are SEHNR and FQNEAQ (reference sequence). With V trimmed by 5 bases and J by 0 bases, 2 bases remained unmatched. The CDR3 is made up of 14 amino acids. The CDR3 DNA is TGTGCCAGCAGCCAGGGGGCGTCTAACTATGGCTACACCTTC. Protein product: CASSQGASNYGYTF.

The rearrangement joins TRBV30 to TRBJ2-7, with TRBD2 matching 9 bases. The CDR3 has 14 amino acids. Germline CDR1 is GTSNPN and CDR2 is SVGIG (reference sequence). The V and J ends lost 4 bases and 5 bases, in that order; junction bases with no gene match: 9. The DNA for the CDR3 is TGTGCCTGGACCCCAGGGACTAGCAGCCACGAGCAGTACTTC. Amino acid sequence: CAWTPGTSSHEQYF.

The chain combines TRBV2 with TRBJ2-2; no clear D gene. The CDR3 totals 15 residues. The ends were cut back, 4 bases at V and 1 base at J, with 10 bases in the middle. Germline values: CDR1 SNHLY, CDR2 FYNNEI. Written as DNA, the CDR3 is TGTGCCAGCAGTGTTTTGAACGGGAACACCGGGGAGCTGTTTTTT. Its protein product is CASSVLNGNTGELFF.

The V and J genes are TRBV30 and TRBJ1-2; the match to TRBD1 covers 7 bases. This CDR3 region has 14 residues. Germline CDR1 reads GTSNPN; CDR2 reads SVGIG (reference sequence). V lost 1 base to trimming and J lost 4 bases; unmatched junction nucleotides: 6. The CDR3 bases are TGTGCCTGGAGTGCAGGCGACAGGGCCTATGGCTACACCTTC. Protein product: CAWSAGDRAYGYTF.

The chain links TRBV5-6 to TRBJ2-3; TRBD1 agrees at 9 bases. CDR3 length equals 17 residues. Germline CDR1 and CDR2: SGHDT and YYEEEE. V shed 1 base, J shed 3 bases, and the junction held 9 bases outside the gene matches. The CDR3 nucleotides read TGTGCCAGCAGCTTGCGTGTCGACAGGGGGTTAACAGATACGCAGTATTTT. Its protein is CASSLRVDRGLTDTQYF.